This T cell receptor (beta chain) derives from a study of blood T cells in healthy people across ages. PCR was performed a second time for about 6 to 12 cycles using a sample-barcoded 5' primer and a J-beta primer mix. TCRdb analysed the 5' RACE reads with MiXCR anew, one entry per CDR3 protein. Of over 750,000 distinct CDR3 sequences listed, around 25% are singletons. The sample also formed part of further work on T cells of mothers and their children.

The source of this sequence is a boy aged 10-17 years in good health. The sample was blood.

The CDR3 DNA sequence: TGTGCCAGCAGCGTAGAAGCGGGAGCGCTACAAGAGACCCAGTACTTC. Encoded protein: CASSVEAGALQETQYF. The V gene is TRBV9, the J gene TRBJ2-5, with 8 bases that match TRBD2. Germline trimming cut 0 bases from V and 2 bases from J; bases unmatched to any gene: 6. This CDR3 spans 16 amino acids. Germline-derived CDR1 and CDR2 are SGDLS and YYNGEE.